Listed here are 26 T cell receptor beta chains from one sample, sequenced in a study of PD-L1 blockade in urothelial cancer. The time point was: pretreatment peripheral blood. The table came from immunoSEQ multiplex PCR; TCRdb's copy has only in-frame clones and leaves some out. The sample has roughly 51,000 clones; roughly 86% are singletons. Sequenced material: PBMCs, taken around atezolizumab (anti-PD-L1) treatment. The receptors derive from a man in his sixties with urothelial cancer.

This CDR3 is CASRRPGNTGELFF. The CDR3 nucleotides read TGTGCCAGCAGAAGACCAGGGAACACCGGGGAGCTGTTTTTT. The rearrangement links TRBV25-1 to TRBJ2-2; D not certain. The V and J ends lost 6 bases and 1 base respectively, with 9 bases between them. Germline V gives CDR1 MGHDK, CDR2 SYGVNS. The CDR3 spans 14 residues.

The chain joins TRBV7-3 to TRBJ2-7; D possibly corresponds to TRBD2 (6 bases). The CDR3 loop spans 14 amino acids. V was shortened by 5 bases and J by 6 bases, with 17 bases between the two germline ends. Germline CDR1 reads SGHTA; CDR2 reads FQGTGA. This CDR3 is CASSAGRSNREQYF. The CDR3 region has the DNA TGTGCCAGCAGCGCGGGGAGGAGCAACCGCGAGCAGTACTTC.

The chain has TRBV5-5 and TRBJ1-5, with 8 bases lining up with TRBD1. This CDR3 is 15 amino acids long. V lost 1 base to trimming and J lost 7 bases; unmatched junction nucleotides: 7. Germline V gene data show CDR1 as SGHKS and CDR2 as YYEKEE (reference sequence). The CDR3 loop reads CASSLLGQGGQPQHF. The CDR3 DNA sequence: TGTGCCAGCAGCTTGCTAGGACAGGGAGGACAGCCCCAGCATTTT.

V and J are TRBV6-1 and TRBJ1-3; D gene ambiguous. CDR3 length: 19 amino acids. V lost 0 bases to trimming and J lost 0 bases, with 18 bases between them. Per the germline V gene, CDR1 is MNHNS and CDR2 is SASEGT. The chain's CDR3 is CASSEAIGGQHYSGNTIYF. CDR3 bases: TGTGCCAGCAGTGAAGCAATAGGAGGGCAGCATTACTCTGGAAACACCATATATTTT.

The chain recombines TRBV19 with TRBJ1-6; TRBD1 agrees at 7 bases. The CDR3 has 15 amino acids. V lost 1 base, J lost 8 bases, and 5 bases stayed unmatched. Looked up from germline, CDR1 is LNHDA and CDR2 is SQIVND (reference sequence). The CDR3 region has the DNA TGTGCCAGTAGTATAGCCACAGGGGTTGATTCACCCCTCCACTTT. Translation gives CASSIATGVDSPLHF.

The chain carries TRBV5-1 and TRBJ1-2; 7 bases map to TRBD1. Germline V gene lookup returns CDR1 SGHRS and CDR2 YFSETQ. The CDR3 is 15 amino acids. Trimming cost V 7 bases and J 0 bases; bases outside gene matches: 9. The CDR3 bases are TGCGCCAGCGGCGCGGGACAGCGCACTAACTATGGCTACACCTTC. Protein sequence: CASGAGQRTNYGYTF.

The chain uses TRBV10-3 and TRBJ2-7, with D perhaps TRBD2 (6 bases). Trimming shortened V by 2 bases and J by 3 bases, and 11 bases separated the two germline ends. This CDR3 has 14 amino acids. Germline-derived CDR1 and CDR2 are ENHRY and SYGVKD. CDR3 DNA: TGTGCCATCAGTGAGAGACCGGAGGGCTACGAGCAGTACTTC. Protein product: CAISERPEGYEQYF.

This clone appeared a single time. The chain employs TRBV10-3 and TRBJ2-4; possibly TRBD1 for D (5 bases). CDR3 length: 16 residues. Germline V gene sequence: CDR1 ENHRY, CDR2 SYGVKD. Between the trimmed V and J ends, which lost 6 bases and 0 bases, there was a span of 15 bases. This CDR3 reads CAIRKDRDLAKNIQYF. In DNA form, the CDR3 reads TGTGCCATCAGGAAAGACAGAGATCTAGCCAAAAACATTCAGTACTTC.

CDR3 protein: CASMTSSYNEQFF. CDR3 DNA: TGTGCCAGCATGACTAGCTCCTACAATGAGCAGTTCTTC. The chain uses TRBV7-2 and TRBJ2-1; D is perhaps TRBD2 (6 bases). Germline CDR1 is SGHTA and CDR2 is FQGNSA. The CDR3 is 13 amino acids. Trimming pared 7 bases from V and 0 bases from J, leaving 7 bases between.

Worth noting for this clone: The sample holds other DNA sequences that translate to the same CDR3. This chain links TRBV11-2 with TRBJ2-7, with a weak D call TRBD1 (6 bases). Germline CDR1 reads SGHAT; CDR2 reads FQNNGV. Trimming shortened V by 6 bases and J by 0 bases, and 9 bases separated the two germline ends. The CDR3 sequence is 13 residues long. The DNA of the CDR3 is TGTGCCAGCAGTCAGGACAGCTCCTACGAGCAGTACTTC. Amino acid sequence: CASSQDSSYEQYF.

The V call is TRBV9, the J call TRBJ2-5; D not certain. V lost 0 bases and J lost 3, with 6 bases in between. CDR1 SGDLS and CDR2 YYNGEE come from the germline V gene. The CDR3 has 13 amino acids. The CDR3 DNA is TGTGCCAGCAGCGTAGTTTCAAAAGAGACCCAGTACTTC. This gives the protein CASSVVSKETQYF. The complete variable domain, with remaining parts taken from reference TRBV9 and TRBJ2-5, reads DSGVTQTPKHLITATGQRVTLRCSPRSGDLSVYWYQQSLDQGLQFLIQYYNGEERAKGNILERFSAQQFPDLHSELNLSSLELGDSALYFCASSVVSKETQYFGPGTRLLVL.

The chain couples TRBV18 to TRBJ1-2, with D possibly TRBD1 on 5 matching bases. Germline V gene sequence: CDR1 KGHSH, CDR2 LQKENI. CDR3 length: 15 residues. V was pared by 3 bases and J by 5 bases, with 16 bases between. The CDR3 region is CASSPGTGMRYGYTF. CDR3 DNA sequence: TGTGCCAGCTCACCGGGGACTGGAATGCGTTATGGCTACACCTTC.

The rearrangement links TRBV7-6 to TRBJ2-7; D might be TRBD2 (6 bases). The CDR3 is made up of 16 amino acids. Trimming removed 5 bases from V and 3 bases from J, with 20 bases in between. Germline lookup yields CDR1 SGHVS and CDR2 FNYEAQ. DNA for the CDR3: TGTGCCAGCAGCGCGACAAGGGCGGGATCGCACTACGAGCAGTACTTC. Its protein is CASSATRAGSHYEQYF.

V gene TRBV5-1 combines with J gene TRBJ2-7; no firm D call. The V end was cut by 2 bases, the J end by 5 bases, with 5 bases between. CDR3 length: 11 amino acids. Per the germline V gene, CDR1 is SGHRS and CDR2 is YFSETQ. The chain's CDR3 is CASSFHDEQYF. The CDR3 DNA is TGCGCCAGCAGCTTCCATGACGAGCAGTACTTC.

This clone was recorded at least ten times. The rearrangement joins TRBV4-2 to TRBJ2-7, with D tentatively TRBD1 (6 bases). The V end was cut by 5 bases, the J end by 2 bases, with 22 bases between. The CDR3 sequence is 17 residues long. Germline V gene data show CDR1 as LGHNA and CDR2 as YNFKEQ. CDR3 amino acids: CASSSGDGRGIAYEQYF. The CDR3 coding sequence is TGTGCCAGCAGCTCTGGGGATGGCAGGGGAATCGCCTACGAGCAGTACTTC.

The chain links TRBV5-1 to TRBJ1-1; 7 nucleotides agree with TRBD1. Unmatched junction bases numbered 4, after V lost 4 bases and J lost 4 bases. Germline V gene sequence: CDR1 SGHRS, CDR2 YFSETQ. The CDR3 totals 13 residues. CDR3 sequence reads: CASSRRQGTEAFF. The CDR3 region has the DNA TGCGCCAGCAGCCGTCGACAGGGCACTGAAGCTTTCTTT.

The gene calls are TRBV21-1 and TRBJ1-2; the tabulated D call, TRBD1, remains unverified against the DNA. TRBV21-1 is a known pseudogene. CDR3 length: 15 amino acids. The CDR3 region has the DNA TGTGCCAGCAGCAAAGCCCTCGACACTAACTATGGCTACACCTTC. Its translation is CASSKALDTNYGYTF.

This chain uses TRBV5-1 with TRBJ2-1; 12 bases are a match to TRBD2. Trimming took 4 bases from V and 6 from J; bases not matched to a gene: 11. This CDR3 region has 17 residues. Germline loops: CDR1 SGHRS, CDR2 YFSETQ. The CDR3 region is CASSPTLPSGGANEQFF. The CDR3 DNA reads as TGCGCCAGCAGCCCAACCCTCCCTAGCGGGGGGGCCAATGAGCAGTTCTTC. The complete variable domain, with remaining parts taken from reference TRBV5-1 and TRBJ2-1, reads KAGVTQTPRYLIKTRGQQVTLSCSPISGHRSVSWYQQTPGQGLQFLFEYFSETQRNKGNFPGRFSGRQFSNSRSEMNVSTLELGDSALYLCASSPTLPSGGANEQFFGPGTRLTVL.

The rearrangement uses TRBV2 and TRBJ2-2; 10 positions match TRBD1. This CDR3 comprises 14 residues. Germline V gene lookup returns CDR1 SNHLY and CDR2 FYNNEI. V shed 4 bases, J shed 7 bases, and the junction held 3 bases outside the gene matches. Here the CDR3 reads CASSVGQGYGELFF. The CDR3 nucleotides are TGTGCCAGCAGTGTGGGACAGGGGTACGGGGAGCTGTTTTTT.

This clone was seen a handful of times. The gene calls are TRBV6-4 and TRBJ2-1; perhaps TRBD1 as D (6 bases). Germline V gene data show CDR1 as MRHNA and CDR2 as SNTAGT. CDR3 length equals 14 residues. With 5 bases removed from V and 0 bases from J, the gap between germline ends came to 8 bases. The CDR3 DNA sequence: TGTGCCAGCAGTAGGGACAACTCCTACAATGAGCAGTTCTTC. Translation: CASSRDNSYNEQFF.

The V gene is TRBV6-5, the J gene TRBJ1-2; 12 bases match TRBD1. This CDR3 is built from 14 residues. Per germline, CDR1 MNHEY and CDR2 SVGAGI. The V segment lost 6 bases and the J segment 7 bases; nucleotides outside the gene matches: 6. The CDR3: CASRAGQGAVGYTF. DNA of the CDR3: TGTGCCAGCAGGGCGGGACAGGGGGCGGTTGGCTACACCTTC.

For the CDR3, the DNA is TGCGCCAGCAGCTCGGCCGGAACACCCCAGGGGGCCCAGTACTTC. Its translation is CASSSAGTPQGAQYF. The chain has TRBV5-1 and TRBJ2-5; 7 bases are shared with TRBD1. CDR1 is SGHRS, CDR2 YFSETQ, per germline. The V and J ends lost 3 bases and 9 bases, in that order; junction bases with no gene match: 14. This CDR3 spans 15 amino acids.

The V and J genes are TRBV6-5 and TRBJ1-2; unclear D gene. The length of the CDR3 is 13 residues. Germline CDR1 is MNHEY and CDR2 is SVGAGI. The V and J ends lost 6 bases and 1 base respectively, with 9 bases between them. DNA of the CDR3: TGTGCCAGCAGAGAACAGAATAACTATGGCTACACCTTC. Its protein product is CASREQNNYGYTF.

The chain employs TRBV6-5 and TRBJ1-2, with D uncertain. Trimming took 0 bases from V and 4 from J, leaving 6 bases between them. This CDR3 is built from 13 residues. Germline V gene sequence: CDR1 MNHEY, CDR2 SVGAGI. CDR3 bases: TGTGCCAGCAGTTACTCGGGCCTCTATGGCTACACCTTC. Translating it yields CASSYSGLYGYTF.

V gene TRBV7-8 combines with J gene TRBJ2-1; TRBD2 matches at 8 bases. The CDR3 is 11 amino acids. The V segment lost 11 bases and the J segment 7 bases; nucleotides outside the gene matches: 4. Germline values: CDR1 SGHVS, CDR2 FQNEAQ. CDR3 region: CASRGGNEQFF. The CDR3 DNA reads TGTGCCTCTCGGGGGGGGAATGAGCAGTTCTTC.

The rearrangement joins TRBV11-3 to TRBJ2-6, with a tentative D call TRBD2 (5 bases). Germline CDR1 reads SGHNT; CDR2 reads YENEEA. This CDR3 has 16 residues. Deletions cut 3 bases from V and 0 bases from J, with 9 bases between. The CDR3: CASSFVGGSGANVLTF. CDR3 coding DNA: TGTGCCAGCAGCTTCGTAGGAGGCTCTGGGGCCAACGTCCTGACTTTC.